These 3 T cell receptor beta chains were all obtained from the same sample, sequenced in a study of cytomegalovirus exposure and HLA in healthy donors. In the PCR, 60 Vbeta and 13 Jbeta primers were used. Clones were read by immunoSEQ multiplex PCR, and TCRdb kept only the in-frame ones, dropping some. The data contain 150,000 to 200,000 clones, approximately 84% of them singletons. The source material was PBMCs. The receptors were gathered from a girl under three years old in good health and CMV-seronegative.

The chain joins TRBV10-2 to TRBJ2-5; D is undetermined. The better agreement between TRBJ2-7 and the DNA end casts doubt on the J call. The CDR3 sequence is 13 residues long. Germline CDR1 reads WSHSY; CDR2 reads SAAADI. The CDR3 DNA reads as TGCGCCAGCAGTAGTACAGACCTCTACGAGCAGTACTTC. Translated: CASSSTDLYEQYF.

This chain connects TRBV18 to TRBJ1-1; tentatively, D is TRBD1 (6 bases). V was pared by 5 bases and J by 0 bases, with 16 bases between. CDR1 is KGHSH and CDR2 is LQKENI in the germline V gene. This CDR3 contains 16 residues. CDR3 region: CASSDGRGGLNTEAFF. As DNA, the CDR3 is TGTGCCAGCTCAGACGGCAGGGGAGGGTTGAACACTGAAGCTTTCTTT.

This chain uses TRBV27 with TRBJ2-7, with D possibly matching TRBD1 (6 bases). Trimming cost V 3 bases and J 4 bases, with 19 bases left between them. The CDR3 runs to 16 residues. Germline CDR1 reads MNHEY; CDR2 reads SMNVEV (reference sequence). The CDR3 DNA reads as TGTGCCAGCAGTTTTGCTGGGGGCAGGGGTAGGTACGAGCAGTACTTC. This translates into CASSFAGGRGRYEQYF.